The present entry profiles one TCR beta chain with its context. It lacks a known antigen. Base quality data are lacking; no much larger clone is found one base away. Each clonotype received, on average, about 10x coverage in deep resolution sequencing performed on a MiSeq, where the target depth lay between 1 in 1 million and 1 in 200,000 T cells. TCR beta libraries were generated with the immunoSEQ hsTCRB Kit. Per the original workflow: ImmunoSEQ Data Assistant and ImmunoSEQ Analyzer were used for data analysis, and V, D and J genes were assigned according to IMGT definitions. Clonality was computed as one minus normalized Shannon entropy of productive rearrangement frequencies, ranging from 0 to 1. Only overrepresented clonotypes making up at least 0.05% of the repertoire of each patient were included in the public clonotype analysis. Some twelve repertoires from age-matched healthy donors, obtained from immuneACCESS, served as clonality controls. TCRdb's version of the immuneACCESS table is confined to in-frame rearrangements and falls short of the full clone set. An unresolved V gene accounts for under half of the shortfall where checked; the remainder is of unknown origin. That table furnishes V, J and clone size, whereas the DNA furnished D and trimming. Within this sample are over 75,000 clones, with around 80% of them counted one time only. In total, the top ten clones hold 32% of the sample.

V is clipped by 0 bases and J by 6 bases, and the sequence between their germline boundaries is 23 bases long. Per the germline V gene, SQVTM is the CDR1 and ANQGSEA is the CDR2. From cysteine to phenylalanine, the CDR3 is 17 amino acids long. This entry keeps only the CDR3 DNA: 51 bases, framed from base 1. In light of the paper, this sample's time point label describes: approximately eleven months on ibrutinib. For TCR beta library preparation, around 2.1 micrograms of genomic DNA were extracted from the cryopreserved PBMCs. Longitudinal blood samples from CLL patients on ibrutinib monotherapy underwent high-throughput TCR beta sequencing. The patients took part in an open-label, single-center phase 2 trial of ibrutinib monotherapy. This entry is derived from a study of cytotoxic CD8 clonotypes in ibrutinib-treated CLL (dated by TCRdb to about 2021). Regarding the study in general: The cohort was composed of about 10 relapsed/refractory and around 15 treatment-naive patients; IGHV unmutated status was identified in roughly 17 patients. On average, each sample yielded 255,043 productive templates and tens of thousands of productive rearrangements. Longitudinal samples were available for about 30% of the 86 trial participants. Responses were partial in roughly 25 patients and complete in 2; after median about 70 months follow-up, some 15 stayed in remission and roughly twelve progressed. All remission and progressive disease samples were collected while patients were still receiving ibrutinib. Cryopreserved peripheral blood mononuclear cells were collected at three points: before therapy, at response, and at either sustained remission or disease progression. Samples at response were collected after a median of around twelve months of treatment, with a range of about 6 to 36 months.

The paper as a whole reports these results and caveats: Public clonotypes were found to be uncommon and were observed to contract or remain stable during treatment; the increase in clonality was shown to reflect expansion of private clonotypes at ibrutinib response. Sampling times were not matched between sustained-remission and progressing patients, and lymph node repertoires were not studied. Clonality increased at ibrutinib response, stayed stable in sustained remission, and fell back toward baseline at progression. At baseline, clonality was higher than in age-matched healthy donors and showed a strong correlation with circulating CD8+ T-cell counts.

The source is a human donor with chronic lymphocytic leukemia. The source material was PBMCs, sampled after 12 months of ibrutinib treatment. In this chain, TRBV29-1 is recombined with TRBJ1-2; TRBD1 could be the D gene, as 5 bases match. The bases read TGCAGCGTTGAAGATGACAGCCTAGGGGCATCCAGACATGGCTACACCTTC. Its product reads: CSVEDDSLGASRHGYTF.